Described below is a single T cell receptor (beta chain) sequence and its context. The antigen remains undetermined. This sample stems from a study of early T cells in non-severe SARS-CoV-2 infection. Study outcomes and limitations: In VDJdb matching, anti-spike CD8 responses were favored while private and CD4 specificities went missing.

Each CDR3 protein gets one entry after TCRdb re-called the 5' RACE reads with MiXCR. The table lists about 52,000 distinct CDR3 sequences, approximately 10% of them singletons. Trimming removed 2 bases from V and 3 bases from J, with 11 bases in between. In germline, CDR1 is LGHDT, CDR2 YNNKEL (reference sequence). The length of the CDR3 is 14 residues. Sequencing was carried out using whole blood. This TCR was sampled from an adult who was a healthcare worker with PCR-confirmed SARS-CoV-2 infection or an uninfected control (not recorded which). V and J are TRBV3-1 and TRBJ2-7; tentative D call: TRBD1 (6 bases). The CDR3 bases are TGTGCCAGCAGCCAACGGACAGCGAACTACGAGCAGTACTTC. Translated: CASSQRTANYEQYF.